A single sample is the source of the 8 T cell receptor beta chains below, sequenced in a study of cytomegalovirus exposure and HLA in healthy donors. A multiplex PCR was run with 60 Vbeta primers and 13 Jbeta primers. This table comes from immunoSEQ multiplex PCR, and its TCRdb copy is limited to in-frame clones, with some not included. The sample comprises 100,000 to 150,000 clones, roughly 72% of which are singletons, and about 7.3% rests with the top ten. Sequencing used PBMCs. The source is a male donor in good health and CMV-seronegative.

The CDR3 bases are TGCGCCAGCAGCTTGCGTGGGGCAGGGGGCCCCAGCTCCTACGAGCAGTACTTC. Protein: CASSLRGAGGPSSYEQYF. The chain has TRBV5-1 and TRBJ2-7; the match to TRBD1 covers 8 bases. Trimming removed 1 base from V and 0 bases from J; junction bases left unmatched: 12. This CDR3 region has 18 residues. Per the germline V gene, CDR1 is SGHRS and CDR2 is YFSETQ.

V is TRBV27 and J is TRBJ2-7; a possible D gene is TRBD2 (6 bases). The CDR3 contains 11 residues. Germline V lookup: CDR1 MNHEY, CDR2 SMNVEV (reference sequence). The V end was cut by 11 bases, the J end by 4 bases, with 12 bases between. CDR3 protein: CAVGGIYEQYF. CDR3 in DNA: TGTGCCGTAGGAGGGATTTACGAGCAGTACTTC.

The chain recombines TRBV30 with TRBJ2-3, with 16 bases fitting TRBD2. The junction had 11 bases not matched to a gene; V was cut back by 1 base and J by 7 bases. CDR1 and CDR2 (germline): GTSNPN, SVGIG (reference sequence). The CDR3 spans 18 residues. The CDR3 sequence is CAWSDARGLAGGPNTQYF. In nucleotides, the CDR3 is TGTGCCTGGAGTGACGCTAGGGGACTAGCGGGAGGGCCTAATACGCAGTATTTT. Full variable domain (rest looked up from reference TRBV30 and TRBJ2-3): SQTIHQWPATLVQPVGSPLSLECTVEGTSNPNLYWYRQAAGRGLQLLFYSVGIGQISSEVPQNLSASRPQDRQFILSSKKLLLSDSGFYLCAWSDARGLAGGPNTQYFGPGTRLTVL.

The rearrangement uses TRBV4-3 and TRBJ1-3, with 10 bases lining up with TRBD1. Germline V gene sequence: CDR1 LGHNA, CDR2 YSLEER. The CDR3 loop spans 15 amino acids. Trimming cost V 1 base and J 4 bases; bases outside gene matches: 1. CDR3 sequence reads: CASSQGGQGGNTIYF. DNA of the CDR3: TGCGCCAGCAGCCAAGGGGGACAGGGGGGAAACACCATATATTTT.

The sample holds a few counts of this clone. This sequence joins TRBV29-1 and TRBJ2-3; TRBD1 matches 10 bases. This CDR3 comprises 15 residues. The J segment lost 0 bases and the V segment lost 4 bases, leaving 4 bases of the junction unmatched. The germline gives CDR1 SQVTM, CDR2 ANQGSEA. The CDR3 reads CSVGQGATSTDTQYF. The CDR3 nucleotides are TGCAGCGTTGGACAGGGGGCGACTAGCACAGATACGCAGTATTTT.

The chain combines TRBV30 with TRBJ1-2; weak D call: TRBD1 (6 bases). The CDR3 is 13 amino acids. The V and J ends lost 4 bases and 5 bases respectively, with 14 bases between them. The germline V gene encodes CDR1 GTSNPN and CDR2 SVGIG (reference sequence). CDR3 coding DNA: TGTGCCTGGATAGGGGGTTCGCCGTATGGCTACACCTTC. This codes for CAWIGGSPYGYTF.

V gene TRBV7-2 combines with J gene TRBJ2-1; the match to TRBD2 covers 15 bases. This CDR3 contains 15 residues. Germline V gene lookup returns CDR1 SGHTA and CDR2 FQGNSA. Trimming removed 1 base from V and 10 bases from J; junction bases left unmatched: 2. This CDR3 is CASSLGTSGRGEQFF. DNA of the CDR3: TGTGCCAGCAGCTTAGGGACTAGCGGGAGGGGGGAGCAGTTCTTC. Complete variable domain (other parts from reference TRBV7-2 and TRBJ2-1): GAGVSQSPSNKVTEKGKDVELRCDPISGHTALYWYRQSLGQGLEFLIYFQGNSAPDKSGLPSDRFSAERTGGSVSTLTIQRTQQEDSAVYLCASSLGTSGRGEQFFGPGTRLTVL.

The chain carries TRBV29-1 and TRBJ2-2; 9 positions match TRBD2. The CDR3 covers 13 residues. Germline CDR1 reads SQVTM; CDR2 reads ANQGSEA. V lost 4 bases and J lost 8; bases outside the gene matches: 5. The CDR3 nucleotides are TGCAGCGTTGGGGCTAGCGGGAAGGGGGAGCTGTTTTTT. This translates into CSVGASGKGELFF.